The 14 T cell receptor beta chains presented below share a single source sample, sequenced in a study of metastatic and nonmetastatic thyroid tumors. Before thyroid surgery, none of the patients had received any treatment. TCRdb recomputed clones from the PCR reads via MiXCR. The sample carries almost 85,000 clones, around 12% recorded once. The sequenced sample was tumor tissue. These receptors came from a female donor with papillary thyroid cancer or a benign thyroid nodule (not recorded which). Some clones in this sample may be carry-over from other donors' samples.

V is TRBV4-1 and J is TRBJ2-7; 8 positions match TRBD1. J lost 2 bases, V lost 0 bases, and 12 bases had no gene match. The length of the CDR3 is 18 residues. CDR1 is MGHRA and CDR2 is YSYEKL in the germline V gene. The CDR3 DNA reads as TGCGCCAGCAGCCAAGAATGCGTGGACAGGGCGACACCCTACGAGCAGTACTTC. As protein: CASSQECVDRATPYEQYF.

The table lists this clone with many counts. This rearrangement joins TRBV6-1 to TRBJ2-1; D unresolved. The CDR3 is 13 residues long. Germline CDR1 MNHNS, CDR2 SASEGT. V lost 6 bases, J lost 9 bases, and 15 bases lay in between. The CDR3 sequence: CASRGNYYGEQFF. The CDR3 bases are TGTGCCAGCAGGGGAAATTATTACGGTGAGCAGTTCTTC.

This clone has ten or more counts. This rearrangement joins TRBV20-1 to TRBJ2-7, with a weak D call TRBD1 (5 bases). CDR3 length: 15 amino acids. Germline loops: CDR1 DFQATT, CDR2 SNEGSKA (reference sequence). Trimming left V 2 bases short and J 1 base short, with 15 bases between. The CDR3 DNA follows: TGCAGTGCTAGAAGCCAGGGAAGGGTGTCCTACGAGCAGTACTTC. Encoded protein: CSARSQGRVSYEQYF.

This clone has at least ten counts. The CDR3 coding sequence is TGTGCCAGTAGTATGGGGACAGGGGCCCAAGAGACCCAGTACTTC. This encodes CASSMGTGAQETQYF. This chain uses TRBV19 with TRBJ2-5, with 10 positions matching TRBD1. The germline CDR1 and CDR2 sequences are LNHDA and SQIVND (reference sequence). J was trimmed by 1 base and V by 3 bases; bases with no gene match: 2. The CDR3 is 15 residues long.

As concerns this clone: This sequence may be a read error, since a much larger clone differs from it by one base. In nucleotides, the CDR3 is TGTGCCAGCAGGGAGTTTGCGGGACGGAGCGATGAGCAGTTCTTC. Translated: CASREFAGRSDEQFF. V gene TRBV2 combines with J gene TRBJ2-1; tentative D call: TRBD2 (6 bases). Per germline, CDR1 SNHLY and CDR2 FYNNEI. The CDR3 is made up of 15 amino acids. The ends were cut back, 6 bases at V and 8 bases at J, with 20 bases in the middle. Supplemented by reference TRBV2 and TRBJ2-1, the full variable domain reads EPEVTQTPSHQVTQMGQEVILRCVPISNHLYFYWYRQILGQKVEFLVSFYNNEISEKSEIFDDQFSVERPDGSNFTLKIRSTKLEDSAMYFCASREFAGRSDEQFFGPGTRLTVL.

About this clone: One junction end disagrees with the germline gene, perhaps due to a read error. The chain recombines TRBV28 with TRBJ2-3; 10 bases line up with TRBD2. CDR1 MDHEN and CDR2 SYDVKM come from the germline V gene. This CDR3 region has 16 residues. The CDR3 loop is CAGSLRGLAAADTQYF. CDR3 in DNA: TGTGCCGGCAGTCTGCGCGGACTAGCGGCCGCAGATACGCAGTATTTT.

There are many counts of this clone. V and J are TRBV11-1 and TRBJ1-1; 7 bases are a match to TRBD1. This CDR3 spans 16 amino acids. V was clipped by 1 base and J by 5 bases; unmatched bases: 10. Germline V lookup: CDR1 SGHAT, CDR2 FQDESV (reference sequence). Here the CDR3 reads CASSLVGGRGPTEAFF. Written as DNA, the CDR3 is TGTGCCAGCAGCTTAGTAGGGGGCAGGGGACCAACTGAAGCTTTCTTT. The full variable domain, with the rest looked up from reference TRBV11-1 and TRBJ1-1, is EAEVAQSPRYKITEKSQAVAFWCDPISGHATLYWYRQILGQGPELLVQFQDESVVDDSQLPKDRFSAERLKGVDSTLKIQPAELGDSAMYLCASSLVGGRGPTEAFFGQGTRLTVV.

This clone has just a few counts. This may stem from a read error, because a much larger clone lies one nucleotide away. The V gene is TRBV9, the J gene TRBJ2-2; 9 nucleotides line up with TRBD2. Germline V CDR1 and CDR2: SGDLS, YYNGEE. With V trimmed by 3 bases and J by 9 bases, 9 bases remained unmatched. The CDR3 is made up of 15 amino acids. The CDR3 is CASSAEREVSWELFF. The CDR3 nucleotides read TGTGCCAGCAGCGCCGAGCGGGAGGTTAGCTGGGAGCTGTTTTTT.

This chain connects TRBV3-1 to TRBJ2-3, with D unclear. V was clipped by 4 bases and J by 3 bases, with 11 bases between them. Germline V lookup: CDR1 LGHDT, CDR2 YNNKEL (reference sequence). This CDR3 region has 14 residues. The CDR3 DNA sequence: TGTGCCAGCAGCCCCCGGAAGTTTACAGATACGCAGTATTTT. Translated, it gives CASSPRKFTDTQYF.

This clone was seen more than once but under ten times. Given a much more abundant clone one base away, this may be a read error. At the DNA level, this CDR3 is encoded by other sequences in the same sample as well. This rearrangement joins TRBV29-1 to TRBJ2-3; 11 nucleotides line up with TRBD2. The CDR3 runs 17 residues. The V gene end was trimmed by 6 bases and the J gene end by 0 bases; junction bases not matched to a gene: 11. CDR1 is SQVTM and CDR2 is ANQGSEA in the germline V gene. This CDR3 is CSVAGTSGSVSTDTQYF. For the CDR3, the DNA is TGCAGCGTCGCCGGTACTAGCGGGAGTGTAAGCACAGATACGCAGTATTTT.

In its sample, this clone was seen many times. DNA of the CDR3: TGTGCCAGCAGGAAGGCGACGGCGGCAAGCTCCTACAATGAGCAGTTCTTC. Its protein product is CASRKATAASSYNEQFF. The rearrangement links TRBV6-1 to TRBJ2-1, with D uncertain. CDR1 is MNHNS, CDR2 SASEGT, per germline. V was clipped by 6 bases and J by 0 bases, with 18 bases between them. CDR3 length: 17 residues.

This clone has ten or more counts. The chain links TRBV19 to TRBJ1-1, with a possible D match to TRBD1 (5 bases). Germline CDR1 is LNHDA and CDR2 is SQIVND (reference sequence). The CDR3 totals 12 residues. V was pared by 6 bases and J by 2 bases, with 7 bases between. CDR3 sequence: CASRGLNTEAFF. CDR3 DNA: TGTGCCAGTAGGGGACTTAACACTGAAGCTTTCTTT.

This clone was picked up a small number of times. The chain carries TRBV27 and TRBJ2-3; the D is unclear. This CDR3 contains 14 residues. V lost 4 bases to trimming and J lost 3 bases, with 11 bases between them. Germline CDR1 MNHEY, CDR2 SMNVEV (reference sequence). CDR3 protein: CASSYLIPTDTQYF. The CDR3 DNA reads as TGTGCCAGCAGTTACTTAATTCCGACAGATACGCAGTATTTT.

This clone was counted ten times or more. The chain has TRBV28 and TRBJ1-5, with TRBD1 matching over 7 bases. CDR1 and CDR2 from the germline V gene are MDHEN and SYDVKM. The CDR3 extends over 15 amino acids. The trim removed 2 bases at V and 2 bases at J, leaving 3 bases unmatched. DNA for the CDR3: TGTGCCAGCAGTTTACCCGACAGGGGCAATCAGCCCCAGCATTTT. This translates into CASSLPDRGNQPQHF.